These 2 T cell receptor beta chains were all obtained from the same sample, sequenced in a study of T cells in Graves' hyperthyroidism and ophthalmopathy. Template material for amplifying TCR beta CDR3 regions consisted of RNA transcripts. Initially, a first-round RT-PCR of the TCR CDR3 employed the HTBI primer set. Each CDR3 protein gets one entry after TCRdb re-called the multiplex PCR reads with MiXCR. The repertoire holds fewer than 750,000 distinct CDR3 sequences, with about 45% as singletons. Sequencing was carried out using peripheral blood or thyroid tissue (not recorded which). The source is a young woman with Graves' hyperthyroidism.

This clonotype was recorded once. The gene calls are TRBV20-1 and TRBJ2-7, with 11 bases that match TRBD1. The CDR3 consists of 13 residues. J lost 7 bases, V lost 8 bases, and 10 bases had no gene match. The V gene's germline CDR1 is DFQATT and CDR2 SNEGSKA (reference sequence). CDR3 nucleotide sequence: TGCAGTTACTTAGGACAGGGGGCGGGAGAGCAGTACTTC. Translating gives CSYLGQGAGEQYF.

J is TRBJ2-1 and V is TRBV20-1; D unresolved. The CDR3 sequence is 10 residues long. Germline V gene lookup returns CDR1 DFQATT and CDR2 SNEGSKA (reference sequence). Trimming removed 4 bases from V and 5 bases from J, with 3 bases in between. This chain's CDR3 is CSAIDNEQFF. The CDR3 DNA reads TGCAGTGCTATTGACAATGAGCAGTTCTTC.